This T cell receptor (beta chain) is drawn from a study of shared clonotypes between healthy human individuals. Study-level points and caveats: Several donors showed sharing of approximately 5% of naive CD4 clonotypes. Clonotype sharing among the donors was expected to vary with sequencing depth.

This clone showed up just once. What it recognizes is unknown. The CDR3 length is 13 residues. Germline CDR1 SNHLY, CDR2 FYNNEI. Trimming cost V 7 bases and J 7 bases, with 13 bases left between them. Study donors comprised healthy, HIV-negative adults devoid of recent acute infection or vaccination. Into CD45RA+ naive and CD45RA-negative memory subsets, the CD4+ cells were split. Assay: immunoSEQ multiplex PCR; the TCRdb copy retains only in-frame clones and omits some. The data contain 2.3 million or so clones, more than 80% of them singletons. The J gene is TRBJ1-4, the V gene TRBV2, with D unclear. Sequencing input: naive CD4+ T cells from PBMCs. Subset here: CD45RA+ positively selected. The receptor comes from a man aged 18 to 29 in good health. Some clones in this sample may be carry-over from other donors' samples. DNA of the CDR3: TGTGCCAGCATAACCAGGAGGAGTGAAAAACTGTTTTTT. Protein sequence: CASITRRSEKLFF.